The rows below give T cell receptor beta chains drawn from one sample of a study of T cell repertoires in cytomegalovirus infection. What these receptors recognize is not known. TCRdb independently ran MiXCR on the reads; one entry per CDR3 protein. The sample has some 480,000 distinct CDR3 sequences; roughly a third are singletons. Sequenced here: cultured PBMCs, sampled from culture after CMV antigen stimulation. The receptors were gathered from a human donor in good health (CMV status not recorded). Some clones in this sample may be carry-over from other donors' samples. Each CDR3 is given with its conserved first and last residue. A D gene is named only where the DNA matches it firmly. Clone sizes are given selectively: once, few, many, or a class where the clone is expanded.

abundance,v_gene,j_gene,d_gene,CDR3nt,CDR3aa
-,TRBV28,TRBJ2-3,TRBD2,TGTGCCAGCAGTCTCGGGACTAGCGGGAGGTTTAGCACAGATACGCAGTATTTT,CASSLGTSGRFSTDTQYF
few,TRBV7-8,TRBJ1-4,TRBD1,TGTGCCAGCAGCCGGACAGGGGAAGTTGATGAAAAACTGTTTTTT,CASSRTGEVDEKLFF
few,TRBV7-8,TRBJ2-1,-,TGTGCCAGCAGCTTAGGATGGCGGGATGGCCCCTACAATGAGCAGTTCTTC,CASSLGWRDGPYNEQFF
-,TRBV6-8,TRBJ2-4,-,TGTGCCAGCAAAGCGATAGCCAAAAACATTCAGTACTTC,CASKAIAKNIQYF
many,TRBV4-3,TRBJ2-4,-,TGCGCCAGCAGCCAAGAGAAATTGGCTGCGGGGACAGCCAAAAACATTCAGTACTTC,CASSQEKLAAGTAKNIQYF
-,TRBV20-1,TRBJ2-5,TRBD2,TGCAGTGCTAGAGTTCAGCGGGAGAGGGGAGAGACCCAGTACTTC,CSARVQRERGETQYF
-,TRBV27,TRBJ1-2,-,TGTGCCAGCAGTTTATCACAAACAGGAAGGGGGTCGCCTAACTATGGCTACACCTTC,CASSLSQTGRGSPNYGYTF
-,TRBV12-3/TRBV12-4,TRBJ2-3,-,TGTGCCAGCTACTTAGGAGGGTACACAGATACGCAGTATTTT,CASYLGGYTDTQYF
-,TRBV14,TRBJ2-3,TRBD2,TGTGCCAGCAGTACATCGGGACTAGCGGGAGAGGTGTGGACAGATACGCAGTATTTT,CASSTSGLAGEVWTDTQYF
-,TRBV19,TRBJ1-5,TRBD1,TGTGCCAGTAGTGAATACAGGGGCGGGCAGCCCCAGCATTTT,CASSEYRGGQPQHF
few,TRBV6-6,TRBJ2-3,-,TGTGCCAGCAGTTACTCGGACCGGGCGGATACGCAGTATTTT,CASSYSDRADTQYF
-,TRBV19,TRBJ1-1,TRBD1,TGTGCCAGTAGAGAGACAGGGATGAACACTGAAGCTTTCTTT,CASRETGMNTEAFF